A single sample is the source of the 24 T cell receptor beta chains below, sequenced in a study of blood T cell repertoires in COVID-19. Generated by immunoSEQ multiplex PCR, the TCRdb table keeps only in-frame clones and is missing some. The sample lists just under 150,000 clones, around nine tenths occurring once. The sequenced sample was peripheral blood. The receptors here all came from a woman aged 50 to 65 with active or convalescent COVID-19.

This chain uses TRBV6-5 with TRBJ1-2, with 7 bases matching TRBD1. CDR1 is MNHEY and CDR2 is SVGAGI in the germline V gene. The ends lost 6 bases at V and 4 bases at J; junction bases unmatched: 8. The CDR3 consists of 14 residues. Here the CDR3 reads CASSHTGAGYGYTF. The CDR3 nucleotides read TGTGCCAGCAGCCACACAGGGGCCGGCTATGGCTACACCTTC.

The chain joins TRBV3-1 (or the pseudogene TRBV3-2) to TRBJ2-3, with 16 positions matching TRBD2. The V gene end was trimmed by 0 bases and the J gene end by 3 bases; junction bases not matched to a gene: 12. Germline values: CDR1 LGHDT, CDR2 YNNKEL (reference sequence). The CDR3 spans 21 residues. This CDR3 reads CASSQDQGPGLAGGPTDTQYF. The CDR3 DNA reads TGTGCCAGCAGCCAAGATCAGGGCCCGGGACTAGCGGGGGGGCCTACAGATACGCAGTATTTT.

This clone was recorded a few times. V is TRBV7-2 and J is TRBJ1-2; 10 nucleotides align to TRBD1. After removal of 5 bases from V and 7 bases from J, the junction contained 4 bases not matched to a gene. This CDR3 is built from 13 residues. From germline, CDR1 is SGHTA and CDR2 FQGNSA. The CDR3 DNA reads TGTGCCAGCAGCAAGGGACAGGGGAGTGGCTACACCTTC. Translating gives CASSKGQGSGYTF. Full variable domain (outside the CDR3, taken from reference TRBV7-2 and TRBJ1-2): GAGVSQSPSNKVTEKGKDVELRCDPISGHTALYWYRQSLGQGLEFLIYFQGNSAPDKSGLPSDRFSAERTGGSVSTLTIQRTQQEDSAVYLCASSKGQGSGYTFGSGTRLTVV.

The chain links TRBV2 to TRBJ2-2, with D perhaps TRBD2 (5 bases). CDR1 and CDR2 from the germline V gene are SNHLY and FYNNEI. CDR3 length equals 14 residues. Trimming left V 7 bases short and J 4 bases short, with 13 bases between. This CDR3 is CASIGSGSTGELFF. CDR3 in DNA: TGTGCCAGCATCGGCTCGGGGAGCACCGGGGAGCTGTTTTTT.

The chain carries TRBV12-5 and TRBJ1-1; no firm D call. Germline CDR1 LGHNT, CDR2 FRNRAP. Trimming took 1 base from V and 7 from J, leaving 7 bases between them. This CDR3 is 12 amino acids long. The CDR3 DNA reads as TGTGCTAGTGGTTTGGGGGCCTTTGAAGCTTTCTTT. It translates to CASGLGAFEAFF.

The rearrangement joins TRBV28 to TRBJ2-1; TRBD2 matches at 13 bases. This CDR3 comprises 22 residues. Germline assignment: CDR1 MDHEN and CDR2 SYDVKM. Unmatched junction bases numbered 19, after V lost 5 bases and J lost 0 bases. DNA for the CDR3: TGTGCCAGCAGTCCTATCTGGGGGTCCGGGACTAGCGGGGTCAGCTCCTACAATGAGCAGTTCTTC. Translation: CASSPIWGSGTSGVSSYNEQFF.

V usage is TRBV7-9 and J usage is TRBJ1-1; TRBD1 might be the D (5 bases). The CDR3 runs 15 residues. The germline V gene has CDR1 SEHNR and CDR2 FQNEAQ (reference sequence). V dropped 5 bases and J dropped 4 bases, with 17 bases sitting between them. The CDR3 sequence is CASSHPVGGGTEAFF. The DNA for the CDR3 is TGTGCCAGCAGCCACCCGGTTGGGGGGGGCACTGAAGCTTTCTTT. The variable domain in full, with the rest retrieved from reference TRBV7-9 and TRBJ1-1, is DTGVSQNPRHKITKRGQNVTFRCDPISEHNRLYWYRQTLGQGPEFLTYFQNEAQLEKSRLLSDRFSAERPKGSFSTLEIQRTEQGDSAMYLCASSHPVGGGTEAFFGQGTRLTVV.

CDR3 DNA sequence: TGTGCCAGCAGCTTAGTTGCGGGTAACACTGAAGCTTTCTTT. Residues: CASSLVAGNTEAFF. V usage is TRBV7-9 and J usage is TRBJ1-1; D is unclear. V was clipped by 1 base and J by 2 bases, with 8 bases between them. The germline V gene encodes CDR1 SEHNR and CDR2 FQNEAQ (reference sequence). The CDR3 consists of 14 residues.

V and J are TRBV5-1 and TRBJ2-7, with 10 bases identical to TRBD2. The ends lost 0 bases at V and 2 bases at J; junction bases unmatched: 11. In germline, CDR1 is SGHRS, CDR2 YFSETQ. This CDR3 comprises 18 residues. CDR3 in DNA: TGCGCCAGCAGCTTGGACCCACCCGGACTAGCGGCCGCCTACGAGCAGTACTTC. Its translation: CASSLDPPGLAAAYEQYF.

This clone has just a few counts. This chain connects TRBV4-2 to TRBJ2-1, with D possibly TRBD2 on 6 matching bases. The V gene lost 4 bases and the J gene lost 3 bases, with 16 bases spanning the gap. The CDR3 consists of 16 residues. The V gene's germline CDR1 is LGHNA and CDR2 YNFKEQ. Here the CDR3 reads CASSPELAGSYNEQFF. The CDR3 region has the DNA TGTGCCAGCAGCCCGGAGCTGGCGGGAAGCTACAATGAGCAGTTCTTC.

The chain has TRBV4-1 and TRBJ2-2; tentatively, D is TRBD1 (5 bases). Trimming removed 0 bases at V and 3 bases at J, with 14 bases between. The germline gives CDR1 MGHRA, CDR2 YSYEKL. The CDR3 is made up of 17 amino acids. The CDR3 sequence: CASSQDSPQAHTGELFF. CDR3 bases: TGCGCCAGCAGCCAAGATTCCCCACAGGCTCACACCGGGGAGCTGTTTTTT.

Concerning this clone: Distinct nucleotide sequences in the sample also encode this CDR3. The DNA for the CDR3 is TGTGCCACCAGCACGGACAGGGGGGGTCGGGAGCAGTTCTTC. This translates into CATSTDRGGREQFF. V is TRBV15 and J is TRBJ2-1; TRBD1 aligns across 10 bases. CDR1 and CDR2 from the germline V gene are LNHNV and YYDKDF (reference sequence). V shed 4 bases and J 10 bases; nucleotides not matched to a gene: 7. CDR3 length equals 14 residues.

The V and J genes are TRBV7-8 and TRBJ2-5; 7 nucleotides agree with TRBD2. The V gene's germline CDR1 is SGHVS and CDR2 FQNEAQ. After removal of 8 bases from V and 4 bases from J, the junction contained 22 bases not matched to a gene. The CDR3 has 18 amino acids. The CDR3 sequence: CASGGTWGIGRRGETQYF. The CDR3 region has the DNA TGTGCCAGCGGCGGAACGTGGGGTATCGGGAGGAGGGGAGAGACCCAGTACTTC.

V usage is TRBV25-1 and J usage is TRBJ1-2; D remains ambiguous. CDR1 is MGHDK and CDR2 is SYGVNS in the germline V gene. V was cut by 2 bases and J by 3 bases, with 7 bases left in between. This CDR3 spans 13 amino acids. The CDR3 is CASSEPGDYGYTF. As DNA, the CDR3 is TGTGCCAGCAGTGAACCCGGGGACTATGGCTACACCTTC.

The chain joins TRBV30 to TRBJ2-1, with 16 bases aligning to TRBD2. Looked up from germline, CDR1 is GTSNPN and CDR2 is SVGIG (reference sequence). This CDR3 is built from 13 residues. The trim removed 5 bases at V and 15 bases at J, leaving 7 bases unmatched. The CDR3 protein is CAWGGLAGGPRFF. The CDR3 DNA sequence: TGTGCCTGGGGGGGACTAGCGGGAGGGCCTCGGTTCTTC.

Only one count was recorded for this clone. The chain has TRBV7-3 and TRBJ2-1, with 9 bases lining up with TRBD1. CDR3 size: 17 residues. V was pared by 2 bases and J by 0 bases, with 5 bases of the junction left unmatched. Germline V lookup: CDR1 SGHTA, CDR2 FQGTGA. CDR3: CASSLGQGPASYNEQFF. CDR3 coding DNA: TGTGCCAGCAGCTTAGGACAGGGGCCAGCCTCCTACAATGAGCAGTTCTTC.

V and J are TRBV6-5 and TRBJ2-2; 8 bases line up with TRBD2. V shed 10 bases, J shed 5 bases, and the junction held 9 bases outside the gene matches. This CDR3 spans 14 amino acids. Per germline, CDR1 MNHEY and CDR2 SVGAGI. The CDR3 nucleotides read TGTGCCACCCGGGGGGGCTTAAATACCGGGGAGCTGTTTTTT. Its protein is CATRGGLNTGELFF.

The V and J genes are TRBV19 and TRBJ1-1; TRBD1 matches 7 bases. Looked up from germline, CDR1 is LNHDA and CDR2 is SQIVND (reference sequence). J was trimmed by 1 base and V by 10 bases; bases with no gene match: 9. The CDR3 is made up of 14 amino acids. The CDR3 region is CATSLEGANTEAFF. CDR3 sequence (DNA): TGTGCCACATCTCTCGAGGGGGCGAACACTGAAGCTTTCTTT. Full variable domain (outside the CDR3, taken from reference TRBV19 and TRBJ1-1): DGGITQSPKYLFRKEGQNVTLSCEQNLNHDAMYWYRQDPGQGLRLIYYSQIVNDFQKGDIAEGYSVSREKKESFPLTVTSAQKNPTAFYLCATSLEGANTEAFFGQGTRLTVV.

V gene TRBV5-6 combines with J gene TRBJ1-5; D call uncertain. Per the germline V gene, CDR1 is SGHDT and CDR2 is YYEEEE. The CDR3 covers 17 residues. The germline V and J ends were trimmed by 1 base and 5 bases, with 19 bases remaining between them. The CDR3 loop is CASSLRADGGMDQPQHF. The CDR3 bases are TGTGCCAGCAGCTTGAGGGCGGACGGAGGCATGGATCAGCCCCAGCATTTT. Drawing the rest from reference TRBV5-6 and TRBJ1-5, the complete variable domain is DAGVTQSPTHLIKTRGQQVTLRCSPKSGHDTVSWYQQALGQGPQFIFQYYEEEERQRGNFPDRFSGHQFPNYSSELNVNALLLGDSALYLCASSLRADGGMDQPQHFGDGTRLSIL.

This chain uses TRBV18 with TRBJ2-7; 7 nucleotides line up with TRBD2. The CDR3 totals 16 residues. V lost 4 bases, J lost 2 bases, and 11 bases stayed unmatched. Germline V CDR1 and CDR2: KGHSH, LQKENI. DNA of the CDR3: TGTGCCAGCTCACGGACGGGGGGAGGGCCTACCTACGAGCAGTACTTC. Its protein is CASSRTGGGPTYEQYF. Full variable domain (outside the CDR3, taken from reference TRBV18 and TRBJ2-7): NAGVMQNPRHLVRRRGQEARLRCSPMKGHSHVYWYRQLPEEGLKFMVYLQKENIIDESGMPKERFSAEFPKEGPSILRIQQVVRGDSAAYFCASSRTGGGPTYEQYFGPGTRLTVT.

The chain links TRBV7-3 to TRBJ2-3, with D uncertain. CDR3 length: 14 amino acids. V was trimmed by 5 bases and J by 6 bases, leaving 15 bases between them. Germline V gene lookup returns CDR1 SGHTA and CDR2 FQGTGA. This chain's CDR3 is CASSQSPSEDTQYF. CDR3 bases: TGTGCCAGCAGCCAGAGCCCCAGCGAGGATACGCAGTATTTT. The entire variable domain, with the rest obtained from reference TRBV7-3 and TRBJ2-3, is as follows: GAGVSQTPSNKVTEKGKYVELRCDPISGHTALYWYRQSLGQGPEFLIYFQGTGAADDSGLPNDRFFAVRPEGSVSTLKIQRTERGDSAVYLCASSQSPSEDTQYFGPGTRLTVL.

V and J are TRBV4-2 and TRBJ2-3; maybe TRBD1 (6 bases). The ends were cut back, 0 bases at V and 6 bases at J, with 13 bases in the middle. This CDR3 spans 15 amino acids. Germline V gene data show CDR1 as LGHNA and CDR2 as YNFKEQ. The DNA of the CDR3 is TGTGCCAGCAGCCAAGAGAGCCGACAGGATGATACGCAGTATTTT. Translated: CASSQESRQDDTQYF.

There are a few counts of this clone. The chain is built from TRBV3-1 (or the pseudogene TRBV3-2) and TRBJ2-5; D ambiguous. Trimming removed 6 bases at V and 4 bases at J, with 9 bases between. CDR3 length: 12 residues. Looked up from germline, CDR1 is LGHDT and CDR2 is YNNKEL (reference sequence). CDR3 protein: CASRSGTETQYF. As DNA, the CDR3 is TGTGCCAGCAGGTCAGGTACAGAGACCCAGTACTTC.

The gene calls are TRBV29-1 and TRBJ2-5; 8 nucleotides agree with TRBD2. The CDR3 spans 14 residues. V dropped 3 bases and J dropped 1; count of bases not matched to a gene: 4. Germline V gene lookup returns CDR1 SQVTM and CDR2 ANQGSEA. CDR3 region: CSVDQREFQETQYF. The CDR3 DNA sequence: TGCAGCGTTGACCAGCGGGAGTTCCAAGAGACCCAGTACTTC.